These 24 T cell receptor beta chains share one sample of origin, sequenced in a study of glioma-infiltrating T cells after dendritic cell vaccination. The time point denotes: after dendritic cell vaccination, including at tumor progression/relapse. Assay used: immunoSEQ multiplex PCR; TCRdb lists only in-frame clones, some missing. Of roughly 85,000 clones in the sample, about 85% were seen once. The sample in question was blood, obtained after dendritic cell vaccination. The receptors here all came from a human donor with glioblastoma.

The chain is built from TRBV7-2 and TRBJ2-4; TRBD2 aligns across 15 bases. Germline trimming cut 4 bases from V and 0 bases from J; bases unmatched to any gene: 1. Looked up from germline, CDR1 is SGHTA and CDR2 is FQGNSA. The CDR3 loop spans 17 amino acids. CDR3 protein: CASSSGLAGGAKNIQYF. CDR3 DNA sequence: TGTGCCAGCAGCTCGGGACTAGCGGGGGGAGCCAAAAACATTCAGTACTTC.

The rearrangement uses TRBV7-9 and TRBJ2-7; perhaps TRBD2 as D (6 bases). The germline V gene encodes CDR1 SEHNR and CDR2 FQNEAQ (reference sequence). This CDR3 region has 13 residues. Deletions cut 5 bases from V and 2 bases from J, with 10 bases between. In nucleotides, the CDR3 is TGTGCCAGCAGCGGGGGGAGCCCCTACGAGCAGTACTTC. Translation gives CASSGGSPYEQYF.

The rearrangement joins TRBV6-5 to TRBJ1-2, with TRBD1 identical over 7 bases. CDR1 is MNHEY, CDR2 SVGAGI, per germline. There are 14 residues in the CDR3. Unmatched junction bases numbered 6, after V lost 2 bases and J lost 6 bases. In DNA form, the CDR3 reads TGTGCCAGCAGTTACAGCCTACAGGGGCATGGCTACACCTTC. This sequence encodes CASSYSLQGHGYTF.

The chain links TRBV5-4 to TRBJ2-3, with 7 positions matching TRBD2. This CDR3 spans 14 amino acids. Per the germline V gene, CDR1 is SGHNT and CDR2 is YYREEE (reference sequence). After removal of 4 bases from V and 5 bases from J, the junction contained 7 bases not matched to a gene. The CDR3 sequence is CASSGGGWRDTQYF. CDR3 bases: TGTGCCAGCAGCGGGGGGGGGTGGCGAGATACGCAGTATTTT.

This chain uses TRBV5-6 with TRBJ1-3; TRBD1 matches 10 bases. The V segment lost 4 bases and the J segment 4 bases; nucleotides outside the gene matches: 8. CDR3 length: 16 amino acids. Germline V gene data show CDR1 as SGHDT and CDR2 as YYEEEE. CDR3 region: CASSGRQGASGNTIYF. Here the CDR3 DNA reads TGTGCCAGCAGCGGGAGACAGGGGGCTTCAGGAAACACCATATATTTT.

The chain has TRBV10-3 and TRBJ2-5; no clear D. The V and J ends lost 10 bases and 5 bases respectively, with 14 bases between them. The CDR3 has 12 amino acids. The germline CDR1 and CDR2 sequences are ENHRY and SYGVKD. This chain's CDR3 is CATSQVTETQYF. The CDR3 DNA reads as TGTGCCACCAGCCAGGTTACTGAGACCCAGTACTTC.

V is TRBV19 and J is TRBJ2-3; weak D call: TRBD1 (6 bases). The CDR3 contains 18 residues. With 3 bases removed from V and 0 bases from J, the gap between germline ends came to 19 bases. Germline CDR1 and CDR2: LNHDA and SQIVND (reference sequence). The CDR3 bases are TGTGCCAGTAGTATCCGGACAGAGGCAGCCTCTAGCACAGATACGCAGTATTTT. It is translated as CASSIRTEAASSTDTQYF.

The V gene is TRBV7-2, the J gene TRBJ1-5; D is unclear. Germline V gives CDR1 SGHTA, CDR2 FQGNSA. V gave up 2 bases and J gave up 4 bases, with 18 bases separating them. This CDR3 comprises 17 residues. This chain's CDR3 is CASSLSPGSLGNQPQHF. DNA for the CDR3: TGTGCCAGCAGCTTAAGCCCGGGGTCACTGGGGAATCAGCCCCAGCATTTT. Full variable domain (outside the CDR3, taken from reference TRBV7-2 and TRBJ1-5): GAGVSQSPSNKVTEKGKDVELRCDPISGHTALYWYRQSLGQGLEFLIYFQGNSAPDKSGLPSDRFSAERTGGSVSTLTIQRTQQEDSAVYLCASSLSPGSLGNQPQHFGDGTRLSIL.

The table lists this clone with a count of one. V usage is TRBV27 and J usage is TRBJ2-7, with 11 bases lining up with TRBD2. Germline loops: CDR1 MNHEY, CDR2 SMNVEV (reference sequence). The CDR3 extends over 15 amino acids. V shed 5 bases and J 2 bases; nucleotides not matched to a gene: 5. The CDR3 DNA follows: TGTGCCAGCAGTCCTCTAGCGGGGGGCACCTACGAGCAGTACTTC. Its protein product is CASSPLAGGTYEQYF.

The chain uses TRBV2 and TRBJ1-3, with D possibly being TRBD1 (5 bases). The ends were cut back, 4 bases at V and 3 bases at J, with 10 bases in the middle. Germline V CDR1 and CDR2: SNHLY, FYNNEI. The CDR3 has 14 residues. The CDR3 reads CASSGRGSGNTIYF. CDR3 sequence (DNA): TGTGCCAGCAGTGGGAGGGGAAGTGGAAACACCATATATTTT. The full variable domain, with the rest looked up from reference TRBV2 and TRBJ1-3, is EPEVTQTPSHQVTQMGQEVILRCVPISNHLYFYWYRQILGQKVEFLVSFYNNEISEKSEIFDDQFSVERPDGSNFTLKIRSTKLEDSAMYFCASSGRGSGNTIYFGEGSWLTVV.

The chain is built from TRBV6-5 and TRBJ1-2; D remains unclear. The CDR3 is 15 amino acids. V was trimmed by 5 bases and J by 2 bases, leaving 15 bases between them. Germline CDR1 and CDR2: MNHEY and SVGAGI. CDR3 bases: TGTGCCAGCAGTCCGACTCGGACGGGAAACTATGGCTACACCTTC. It codes for CASSPTRTGNYGYTF.

This clone appeared once. This chain connects TRBV5-4 to TRBJ2-7; 7 positions agree with TRBD1. CDR1 is SGHNT and CDR2 is YYREEE in the germline V gene (reference sequence). The CDR3 consists of 15 residues. V trimming: 3 bases; J trimming: 3 bases; junction bases outside the gene matches: 9. CDR3 protein: CASSSRQGHLYEQYF. The CDR3 DNA sequence: TGTGCCAGCAGCTCCCGACAGGGTCATCTCTACGAGCAGTACTTC.

The chain combines TRBV5-1 with TRBJ1-4; D is unclear. Germline V gene sequence: CDR1 SGHRS, CDR2 YFSETQ. The CDR3 runs to 14 residues. Trimming took 4 bases from V and 7 from J, leaving 14 bases between them. The DNA for the CDR3 is TGCGCCAGCAGCAAGGGCCCGGAGGGTGAAAAACTGTTTTTT. Amino acids: CASSKGPEGEKLFF.

The chain recombines TRBV27 with TRBJ2-3; 8 positions match TRBD2. The V segment lost 2 bases and the J segment 10 bases; nucleotides outside the gene matches: 14. CDR3 length: 16 residues. The germline CDR1 and CDR2 sequences are MNHEY and SMNVEV (reference sequence). CDR3 nucleotides: TGTGCCAGCAGTTTAGATTACCCAGCGGGGGCCCTTGCGCAGTATTTT. Its protein is CASSLDYPAGALAQYF.

V usage is TRBV5-1 and J usage is TRBJ2-1; D may be TRBD1 (5 bases). Trimming took 5 bases from V and 0 from J, leaving 9 bases between them. The CDR3 has 14 residues. From germline, CDR1 is SGHRS and CDR2 YFSETQ. The CDR3 region is CASRRGPSYNEQFF. The CDR3 coding sequence is TGCGCCAGCAGAAGGGGCCCCTCCTACAATGAGCAGTTCTTC. Full variable domain (missing parts from reference TRBV5-1 and TRBJ2-1): KAGVTQTPRYLIKTRGQQVTLSCSPISGHRSVSWYQQTPGQGLQFLFEYFSETQRNKGNFPGRFSGRQFSNSRSEMNVSTLELGDSALYLCASRRGPSYNEQFFGPGTRLTVL.

This clone has just a few counts. This chain joins TRBV28 and TRBJ2-7; 7 bases align to TRBD2. The ends lost 5 bases at V and 2 bases at J; junction bases unmatched: 9. The germline gives CDR1 MDHEN, CDR2 SYDVKM. The CDR3 runs 15 residues. The CDR3 nucleotides are TGTGCCAGCAGTCCGATAGCGGGTACCGCCTACGAGCAGTACTTC. It yields the protein CASSPIAGTAYEQYF.

This chain connects TRBV6-5 to TRBJ1-4; a possible D gene is TRBD1 (5 bases). Germline V lookup: CDR1 MNHEY, CDR2 SVGAGI. The CDR3 is 15 amino acids. Trimming stripped 6 bases from V and 2 bases from J, with 13 bases between. The CDR3 bases are TGTGCCAGCAGATGGGGGGTGGCGACTAATGAAAAACTGTTTTTT. Its protein product is CASRWGVATNEKLFF.

This chain links TRBV7-2 with TRBJ2-7; 12 bases are a match to TRBD2. Germline trimming cut 3 bases from V and 7 bases from J; bases unmatched to any gene: 16. The CDR3 contains 18 residues. Germline V gene sequence: CDR1 SGHTA, CDR2 FQGNSA. DNA for the CDR3: TGTGCCAGCAGCTTTCGCCCCGGACTAGCGGGAAGATCGGGAGAGCAGTACTTC. It encodes CASSFRPGLAGRSGEQYF. The variable domain in full, with the rest retrieved from reference TRBV7-2 and TRBJ2-7, is GAGVSQSPSNKVTEKGKDVELRCDPISGHTALYWYRQSLGQGLEFLIYFQGNSAPDKSGLPSDRFSAERTGGSVSTLTIQRTQQEDSAVYLCASSFRPGLAGRSGEQYFGPGTRLTVT.

This chain joins TRBV5-1 and TRBJ2-5; 12 positions match TRBD2. The V segment lost 1 base and the J segment 1 base; nucleotides outside the gene matches: 8. CDR1 SGHRS and CDR2 YFSETQ come from the germline V gene. The CDR3 consists of 18 residues. The CDR3 loop is CASSLRLAGGGGQETQYF. The CDR3 DNA follows: TGCGCCAGCAGCTTGAGGCTAGCGGGAGGGGGAGGCCAAGAGACCCAGTACTTC.

The chain has TRBV4-1 and TRBJ2-1; the match to TRBD2 covers 11 bases. The CDR3 length is 20 residues. Germline V gene sequence: CDR1 MGHRA, CDR2 YSYEKL. The V gene end was trimmed by 1 base and the J gene end by 8 bases; junction bases not matched to a gene: 19. The CDR3 is CASSQVGLAGGPSGVDEQFF. Written as DNA, the CDR3 is TGCGCCAGCAGCCAAGTTGGTCTAGCGGGGGGCCCGTCCGGGGTCGATGAGCAGTTCTTC.

V gene TRBV7-8 combines with J gene TRBJ2-3, with 7 bases matching TRBD2. Germline CDR1 and CDR2: SGHVS and FQNEAQ. The CDR3 loop spans 14 amino acids. Trimming at V came to 1 base and at J to 5 bases, leaving 3 bases not matched to a gene. CDR3 residues: CASSLGTSRDTQYF. The CDR3 DNA reads as TGTGCCAGCAGCTTAGGGACTAGTAGAGATACGCAGTATTTT.

The sample holds a few counts of this clone. This chain connects TRBV2 to TRBJ1-4; TRBD1 matches at 9 bases. This CDR3 contains 14 residues. Germline CDR1 and CDR2: SNHLY and FYNNEI. V gave up 5 bases and J gave up 5 bases; unmatched junction bases: 3. CDR3 sequence reads: CASSKGTGNEKLFF. The CDR3 region has the DNA TGTGCCAGCAGTAAGGGGACAGGGAATGAAAAACTGTTTTTT.

J is TRBJ2-2 and V is TRBV5-5; no firm D call. Trimming stripped 4 bases from V and 7 bases from J, with 5 bases between. Germline CDR1 reads SGHKS; CDR2 reads YYEKEE (reference sequence). There are 11 residues in the CDR3. The CDR3, as DNA: TGTGCCAGCAGCAGCAACGGGGAGCTGTTTTTT. Translating gives CASSSNGELFF.

In the case of this clone: The junction shows a germline mismatch at one end, possibly a read error. Other DNA sequences in this specimen translate into the identical CDR3. The CDR3 reads CASSLGTRSEQYF. The CDR3 region has the DNA TGTGCTAGCAGCTTGGGGACACGCTCCGAGCAGTACTTC. The chain has TRBV5-6 and TRBJ2-7; the D gene is possibly TRBD1 (6 bases). This CDR3 comprises 13 residues. Germline CDR1 SGHDT, CDR2 YYEEEE. Variable domain in full (rest from reference TRBV5-6 and TRBJ2-7): DAGVTQSPTHLIKTRGQQVTLRCSPKSGHDTVSWYQQALGQGPQFIFQYYEEEERQRGNFPDRFSGHQFPNYSSELNVNALLLGDSALYLCASSLGTRSEQYFGPGTRLTVT.